This paragraph reports one TCR beta chain. The PCR ran on 60 Vbeta and 13 Jbeta primers. The protocol was immunoSEQ multiplex PCR, while the TCRdb copy is restricted to in-frame clones and leaves out a portion. The table lists under 90,000 clones, around four fifths of them singletons. This specimen belongs to a study of cytomegalovirus exposure and HLA in healthy donors. Study as a whole: Among around 180 million T cells, an earlier analysis found around 100 million unique TCR beta sequences.

The CDR3 loop spans 13 amino acids. Germline CDR1 and CDR2: SGHAT and FQNNGV. The germline V and J ends were trimmed by 2 bases and 1 base, with 6 bases remaining between them. The chain carries TRBV11-2 and TRBJ2-7; D perhaps matches TRBD1 (5 bases). Sequencing was performed on PBMCs. The sequence was obtained from a man over 45 in good health and CMV-seropositive. The CDR3 nucleotides are TGTGCCAGCAGCTTAAGACAGTCCTACGAGCAGTACTTC. Its translation is CASSLRQSYEQYF.